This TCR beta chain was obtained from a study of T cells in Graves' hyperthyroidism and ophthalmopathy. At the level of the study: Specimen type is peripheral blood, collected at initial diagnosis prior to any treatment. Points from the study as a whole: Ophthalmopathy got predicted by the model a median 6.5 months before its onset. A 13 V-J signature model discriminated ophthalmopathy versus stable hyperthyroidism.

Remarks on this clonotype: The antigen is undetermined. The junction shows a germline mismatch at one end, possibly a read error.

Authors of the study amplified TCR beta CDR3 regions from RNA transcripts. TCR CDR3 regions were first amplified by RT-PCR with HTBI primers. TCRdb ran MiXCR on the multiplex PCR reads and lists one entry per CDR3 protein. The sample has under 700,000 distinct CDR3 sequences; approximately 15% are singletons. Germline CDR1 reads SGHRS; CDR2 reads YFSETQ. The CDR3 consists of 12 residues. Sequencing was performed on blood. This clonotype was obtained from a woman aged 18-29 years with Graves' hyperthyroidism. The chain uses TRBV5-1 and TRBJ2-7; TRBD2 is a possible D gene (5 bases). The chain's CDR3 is CASSLVGSEQYF. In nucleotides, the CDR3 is TGTGCCAGCAGCTTAGTAGGGAGCGAGCAGTACTTC.